The clone carrying this T cell receptor (beta chain) was detected a few times. Time point defined: persistent/refractory GD, antithyroid drugs over 5 years with positive TRAb. Following extraction of RNA from PBMCs, that RNA was used to make the TCR library. The peripheral blood volume drawn was 7 to 10 milliliters, and it was collected into EDTA tubes. This sample was included in a study of regulatory T cells in long-lasting Graves disease. Study information: Over 5 years of antithyroid drugs plus positive TSH receptor antibodies defined persistent Graves' disease.

CDR3-region Arm-PCR and iRepertoire HTBI primers produced the TCR beta libraries. Original methodology: Sequenced samples collectively carried 62 TRBV and 14 TRBJ segments. TCRdb recomputed calls from the multiplex PCR reads with MiXCR, one row per CDR3 protein. The V and J calls shown here were made by TCRdb, not taken from the authors' results. This sample has some 430,000 distinct CDR3 sequences, with around a fifth found just once. Between the trimmed V and J ends, which lost 3 bases and 0 bases, there was a span of 8 bases. This CDR3 is built from 13 residues. Germline V gene lookup returns CDR1 SQVTM and CDR2 ANQGSEA.

Material: peripheral blood mononuclear cells (PBMCs), obtained when the disease was refractory, from a patient treated with antithyroid drugs. The origin of this receptor is a female donor with Graves disease. The chain uses TRBV29-1 and TRBJ2-5, with D possibly matching TRBD2 (6 bases). This chain's CDR3 is CSVDGGYQETQYF. CDR3 coding DNA: TGCAGCGTTGATGGAGGGTACCAAGAGACCCAGTACTTC. The full variable domain, its missing parts supplied by reference TRBV29-1 and TRBJ2-5, is SAVISQKPSRDICQRGTSLTIQCQVDSQVTMMFWYRQQPGQSLTLIATANQGSEATYESGFVIDKFPISRPNLTFSTLTVSNMSPEDSSIYLCSVDGGYQETQYFGPGTRLLVL.